This TCR beta chain emerged from a study of regulatory T cells in long-lasting Graves disease. Study-wide points: Among samples with persistent disease, TRBV28, TRBJ1-2 and TRBJ2-5 were favored. TCR diversity was lower in persistent than newly diagnosed Graves' disease.

This CDR3 region has 14 residues. The ends were cut back, 3 bases at V and 2 bases at J, with 10 bases in the middle. The germline V gene has CDR1 MDHEN and CDR2 SYDVKM. Time point in this sample: newly diagnosed GD, antithyroid drugs for less than 3 months. Making the TCR library involved RNA that had been extracted from PBMCs. Library construction for TCR beta used iRepertoire HTBI primers and Arm-PCR of CDR3 regions. TCRdb ran MiXCR on the multiplex PCR reads and lists one entry per CDR3 protein. The table records about 470,000 distinct CDR3 sequences, more than 13% of them present only once. Ten or more counts support this clonotype. Its antigen is still unknown. These data were also reused for a study on T cells in Graves' hyperthyroidism and ophthalmopathy. As reported in that work: Most thyroid clonotypes expanded above 0.001 were also detected in blood.

This chain connects TRBV28 to TRBJ2-5, with a possible D match to TRBD1 (5 bases). The sequencing here drew on peripheral blood mononuclear cells (PBMCs), taken at new diagnosis, from a patient treated with antithyroid drugs. This clonotype was sampled from a woman younger than 45 with Graves disease. CDR3 sequence (DNA): TGTGCCAGCAGTTTGGCGACAGTGCAAGAGACCCAGTACTTC. This codes for CASSLATVQETQYF.